This TCR beta chain was sequenced during a study of CD8+CD57+ T cells in acquired aplastic anemia. Study results and limitations: It was found that twenty-nine CD8+ CDR3 sequences were shared between patients and controls.

This CDR3 spans 15 amino acids. Germline CDR1 MNHNS, CDR2 SASEGT. After removal of 6 bases from V and 8 bases from J, the junction contained 10 bases not matched to a gene. Genomic DNA, serving as template, underwent TCR beta VDJ and CDR3 profiling. TCRdb reprocessed the reads with MiXCR, giving one entry per CDR3 protein. The data contain about 200,000 distinct CDR3 sequences, 30% to 40% of them singletons. This clonotype was observed a handful of times. Antigen unknown. The chain has TRBV6-1 and TRBJ2-1, with 10 bases aligning to TRBD1. The sequence came from a human donor in good health, serving as a control. Input material: sorted CD4+, CD8+, or CD8+CD57+ T cells (not recorded which) from PBMCs. The CDR3 sequence: CASRSPGTGVDEQFF. The DNA of the CDR3 is TGTGCCAGCAGATCCCCCGGGACAGGGGTGGATGAGCAGTTCTTC.